These T cell receptor beta chains were read from a single sample in a study of blood T cell repertoires in COVID-19. Only in-frame clones appear in the TCRdb table, and some are missing; sequencing was by immunoSEQ multiplex PCR. The sample consists of fewer than 350,000 clones, about 87% of them appearing once. Sequenced material: PBMCs or T cells enriched from blood (not recorded which). These receptors originate from a woman in her thirties with acute COVID-19. Each CDR3 is given with its conserved first and last residue. Fields, in order: J gene, V gene, D gene, clone size, CDR3 DNA, CDR3 protein. A D gene is named only where the DNA matches it firmly. Expanded clones are given a class, and other clones once, few, many or no size at all.

J: TRBJ2-3; V: TRBV7-3; D: TRBD2; size: NA; DNA: TGTGCCAGCAGCTTATCGGGACTAGCGAACAGCACAGATACGCAGTATTTT; CDR3: CASSLSGLANSTDTQYF
J: TRBJ1-3; V: TRBV15; D: TRBD1; size: NA; DNA: TGTGCCACCAGCAGACAAGACAGGGATGGAAACACCATATATTTT; CDR3: CATSRQDRDGNTIYF
J: TRBJ2-1; V: TRBV29-1; D: NA; size: NA; DNA: TGCAGCGTGAACGGAGGGAGTGGGAATGAGCAGTTCTTC; CDR3: CSVNGGSGNEQFF
J: TRBJ2-1; V: TRBV27; D: NA; size: NA; DNA: TGTGCCAGCAGTTTAACTACCGACAATGAGCAGTTCTTC; CDR3: CASSLTTDNEQFF
J: TRBJ2-3; V: TRBV28; D: NA; size: NA; DNA: TGTGCCAGCAGTTTGAGATCCAACCCGGGGTACACAGATACGCAGTATTTT; CDR3: CASSLRSNPGYTDTQYF
J: TRBJ1-4; V: TRBV19; D: TRBD1; size: NA; DNA: TGTGCCACCGACCCCGGACAGGGAAGCGAAAAACTGTTTTTT; CDR3: CATDPGQGSEKLFF
J: TRBJ1-2; V: TRBV27; D: NA; size: NA; DNA: TGTGCCAGCAGTTCTCGGACAGCAACTAACTATGGCTACACCTTC; CDR3: CASSSRTATNYGYTF
J: TRBJ2-7; V: TRBV14; D: NA; size: NA; DNA: TGTGCCAGCAGCCAAGATTCAGGGGACTACGAGCAGTACTTC; CDR3: CASSQDSGDYEQYF
J: TRBJ2-3; V: TRBV10-1; D: TRBD2; size: NA; DNA: TGCGCCAGCAGTGATCTAGCGGGAGAATCAGATACGCAGTATTTT; CDR3: CASSDLAGESDTQYF
J: TRBJ2-3; V: TRBV4-1; D: TRBD1; size: NA; DNA: TGCGCCAGCAGCCGACAGGGGGCAAGGGCAGATACGCAGTATTTT; CDR3: CASSRQGARADTQYF
J: TRBJ2-3; V: TRBV13; D: TRBD2; size: NA; DNA: TGTGCCAGCAGTCTGAGGACTAGCTTCCCCCCAGATACACAGTATTTT; CDR3: CASSLRTSFPPDTQYF
J: TRBJ2-7; V: TRBV6-1; D: NA; size: once; DNA: TGTGCCAGCAGTGAAGTGGGAGGAACATACGAGCAGTACTTC; CDR3: CASSEVGGTYEQYF
J: TRBJ2-1; V: TRBV5-1; D: NA; size: NA; DNA: TGCGCCAGCCGCCCCGTAGCCGACAATGAGCAGTTCTTC; CDR3: CASRPVADNEQFF
J: TRBJ2-3; V: TRBV6-5; D: TRBD2; size: NA; DNA: TGTGCCAGCAAAATAGCGGGGGTCACAGATACGCAGTATTTT; CDR3: CASKIAGVTDTQYF
J: TRBJ2-5; V: TRBV2; D: TRBD1; size: NA; DNA: TGTGCCAGCAGTGACGGACAGGGAATTGGGACCCAGTACTTC; CDR3: CASSDGQGIGTQYF
J: TRBJ2-2; V: TRBV27; D: NA; size: NA; DNA: TGTGCCAGCACGGGGACCGGGGAGCTGTTTTTT; CDR3: CASTGTGELFF
J: TRBJ2-5; V: TRBV7-6; D: NA; size: once; DNA: TGTGCCAGCAGCTTAAGGCCCAGCGACCAAGAGACCCAGTACTTC; CDR3: CASSLRPSDQETQYF
J: TRBJ2-1; V: TRBV27; D: TRBD1; size: NA; DNA: TGTGCCAGCAGTTTAGATCAGGGGGCGCAATCCAATGAGCAGTTCTTC; CDR3: CASSLDQGAQSNEQFF
J: TRBJ2-1; V: TRBV21-1; D: NA; size: NA; DNA: TGTGCCAGCAGCTCTCCGGACTTTCTTTCCTACAATGAGCAGTTCTTC; CDR3: CASSSPDFLSYNEQFF
J: TRBJ2-2; V: TRBV3-1/TRBV3-2; D: NA; size: NA; DNA: TGTGCCAGCAGCCAAACGGTTAGCACCGGGGAGCTGTTTTTT; CDR3: CASSQTVSTGELFF
J: TRBJ1-1; V: TRBV5-1; D: NA; size: NA; DNA: TGCGCCAGCAGCTTGGCACAGGGATACCCTGAAGCTTTCTTT; CDR3: CASSLAQGYPEAFF
J: TRBJ1-5; V: TRBV6-5; D: NA; size: NA; DNA: TGTGCCAGCTCCGGGACTCAGACAAGTCAGCCCCAGCATTTT; CDR3: CASSGTQTSQPQHF
J: TRBJ2-2; V: TRBV27; D: TRBD2; size: NA; DNA: TGTGCCAGCAGCACACTAGCGGGAGAGGTCGGGGAGCTGTTTTTT; CDR3: CASSTLAGEVGELFF
J: TRBJ2-7; V: TRBV21-1; D: NA; size: NA; DNA: TGTGCCAGCACCGACGGGGGGGAGGTGTCTTACGAGCAGTACTTC; CDR3: CASTDGGEVSYEQYF
J: TRBJ1-5; V: TRBV24-1; D: NA; size: NA; DNA: TGTGCCACCAGTGACCCTGATCAGCCCCAGCATTTT; CDR3: CATSDPDQPQHF
J: TRBJ1-2; V: TRBV3-1/TRBV3-2; D: NA; size: NA; DNA: TGTGCCAGCAGCCAAGATTGGTTTTGGCACCTCACCTTC; CDR3: CASSQDWFWHLTF
J: TRBJ2-3; V: TRBV28; D: NA; size: NA; DNA: TGTGCCAGCAGTTTTCGCCCGGGGGAGGAAGGATTCTGGGACACAGATACGCAGTATTTT; CDR3: CASSFRPGEEGFWDTDTQYF
J: TRBJ2-1; V: TRBV7-3; D: TRBD2; size: NA; DNA: TGTGCCAGCAGCTTAATGGGTGGAGCGGGAGGCTACAATGAGCAGTTCTTC; CDR3: CASSLMGGAGGYNEQFF
J: TRBJ1-6; V: TRBV5-4; D: TRBD1; size: NA; DNA: TGTGCCAGCAGCCTGGGACAGGGCTTGACACCCCTCCACTTT; CDR3: CASSLGQGLTPLHF
J: TRBJ2-5; V: TRBV5-1; D: TRBD1; size: once; DNA: TGCGCCAGCAGCGACGGACAGGGGGAGACCCAGTACTTC; CDR3: CASSDGQGETQYF
J: TRBJ1-6; V: TRBV28; D: NA; size: NA; DNA: TGTGCCAGCAGTCCCCACAGGACGGCCTTTCTAGATTCACCCCTCCACTTT; CDR3: CASSPHRTAFLDSPLHF
J: TRBJ2-1; V: TRBV19; D: NA; size: NA; DNA: TGTGCCAGTAAATCGGGAACCTACAATGAGCAGTTCTTC; CDR3: CASKSGTYNEQFF
J: TRBJ2-7; V: TRBV13; D: NA; size: NA; DNA: TGTGCCAGCAGCCCAAACCCTCCCGGGACACCTTCCTCCTACGAGCAGTACTTC; CDR3: CASSPNPPGTPSSYEQYF
J: TRBJ2-1; V: TRBV5-6; D: TRBD1; size: NA; DNA: TGTGCCAGCAGCTTGGTGGGGGGACAGGGGGTCTACAATGAGCAGTTCTTC; CDR3: CASSLVGGQGVYNEQFF
J: TRBJ1-5; V: TRBV21-1; D: NA; size: NA; DNA: TGTGCCAGCAGCAATCGACTCTCCTATAGCAATCAGCCCCAGCATTTT; CDR3: CASSNRLSYSNQPQHF
J: TRBJ1-1; V: TRBV14; D: NA; size: NA; DNA: TGTGCCAGCAGCCAAGCGGTGGGCTTGAACACTGAAGCTTTCTTT; CDR3: CASSQAVGLNTEAFF
J: TRBJ2-3; V: TRBV7-9; D: TRBD1; size: NA; DNA: TGTGCCAGCAGCTTGACGGGACAGAGCACAGATACGCAGTATTTT; CDR3: CASSLTGQSTDTQYF
J: TRBJ1-6; V: TRBV9; D: TRBD1; size: NA; DNA: TGTGCCAGCAGCGTAGAAGGACAGGGATATAATTCACCCCTCCACTTT; CDR3: CASSVEGQGYNSPLHF
J: TRBJ1-1; V: TRBV25-1; D: TRBD1; size: once; DNA: TGTGCCAGCAGTTCGGACAGGGGGCTCACTGAAGCTTTCTTT; CDR3: CASSSDRGLTEAFF
J: TRBJ1-4; V: TRBV10-2; D: NA; size: NA; DNA: TGCGCCAGCAGAGGGGAAAATGAAAAACTGTTTTTT; CDR3: CASRGENEKLFF
J: TRBJ2-3; V: TRBV9; D: TRBD2; size: NA; DNA: TGTGCCAGCAGCGTAGGGCCAGCGGGAGACACAGATACGCAGTATTTT; CDR3: CASSVGPAGDTDTQYF
J: TRBJ2-7; V: TRBV13; D: NA; size: NA; DNA: TGTGCCAGCAGCCTCGTGTCGTACGAGCAGTACTTC; CDR3: CASSLVSYEQYF
J: TRBJ1-1; V: TRBV5-1; D: NA; size: NA; DNA: TGCGCCAGCAACAACCCCCTACGGGACACTGAAGCTTTCTTT; CDR3: CASNNPLRDTEAFF
J: TRBJ1-2; V: TRBV19; D: NA; size: NA; DNA: TGTGCCAGTGACCCGGGGGGGAACTATGGCTACACCTTC; CDR3: CASDPGGNYGYTF